The rows below give T cell receptor beta chains drawn from one sample of a study of blood T cell repertoires in COVID-19. Data came from immunoSEQ multiplex PCR; TCRdb stores just in-frame clones and leaves some out. The sample yields about 180,000 clones, roughly 90% seen once. The sample consisted of PBMCs or T cells enriched from blood (not recorded which). The receptors originated from a woman between 45 and 60 years old who had recovered from COVID-19. CDR3s include the opening cysteine and the closing phenylalanine or tryptophan. D genes are given only for firm matches. Only some rows state a clone size, as once, few, many or a class for expanded clones.

abundance	d_gene	v_gene	j_gene	CDR3aa	CDR3nt
NA	NA	TRBV28	TRBJ2-2	CASSLLRQANTGELFF	TGTGCCAGCAGTTTACTAAGACAGGCGAACACCGGGGAGCTGTTTTTT
once	NA	TRBV6-5	TRBJ2-7	CASRATGTYEQYF	TGTGCCAGCAGGGCCACAGGGACCTACGAGCAGTACTTC
NA	NA	TRBV28	TRBJ2-1	CASSPRTASSYNEQFF	TGTGCCAGCAGCCCTCGGACAGCGAGCTCCTACAATGAGCAGTTCTTC
NA	NA	TRBV9	TRBJ1-6	CASSTRTYSPLHF	TGTGCCAGCAGCACCCGGACATATTCACCCCTCCACTTT
NA	TRBD1	TRBV5-6	TRBJ1-2	CASSHAGTDYGYTF	TGTGCCAGCAGCCATGCCGGGACAGACTATGGCTACACCTTC
NA	NA	TRBV7-6	TRBJ2-1	CASSPLEGMGNEQFF	TGTGCCAGCAGCCCTTTGGAGGGGATGGGGAATGAGCAGTTCTTC
NA	TRBD2	TRBV11-2	TRBJ2-1	CASSLAGTSVYNEQFF	TGTGCCAGCAGCTTAGCTGGGACTAGCGTATACAATGAGCAGTTCTTC
NA	TRBD1	TRBV25-1	TRBJ1-2	CASTRTGGNYGYTF	TGTGCCAGCACCCGGACAGGCGGGAACTATGGCTACACCTTC
NA	NA	TRBV27	TRBJ2-1	CASSFTRSYNEQFF	TGTGCCAGCAGTTTCACCAGGTCCTACAATGAGCAGTTCTTC
NA	TRBD2	TRBV7-9	TRBJ2-7	CASSLEGFGTSGRSYEQYF	TGTGCCAGCAGCTTAGAGGGGTTCGGGACTAGCGGGCGTTCCTACGAGCAGTACTTC
once	TRBD1	TRBV11-3	TRBJ2-2	CASSPRQGVGTGELFF	TGTGCCAGCAGCCCGCGACAGGGGGTGGGAACCGGGGAGCTGTTTTTT
once	NA	TRBV6-5	TRBJ1-1	CASSYQGANTEAFF	TGTGCCAGCAGTTACCAGGGTGCGAACACTGAAGCTTTCTTT
NA	NA	TRBV28	TRBJ1-2	CASTMRTAAGYTF	TGTGCCAGCACCATGAGGACAGCGGCTGGCTACACCTTC
NA	TRBD1	TRBV18	TRBJ1-2	CASSPSRQGNYGYTF	TGTGCCAGCTCACCCAGTAGACAGGGAAACTATGGCTACACCTTC
few	NA	TRBV5-1	TRBJ2-2	CASSLAPSPTGELFF	TGCGCCAGCAGCTTGGCCCCTAGCCCCACCGGGGAGCTGTTTTTT
NA	NA	TRBV5-1	TRBJ2-2	CASSSEYRDSGTGELFF	TGCGCCAGCAGCTCAGAATACCGGGACTCGGGGACCGGGGAGCTGTTTTTT
NA	NA	TRBV6-5	TRBJ1-1	CASSYSRFDTEAFF	TGTGCCAGCAGTTACTCGAGGTTCGACACTGAAGCTTTCTTT
few	NA	TRBV21-1	TRBJ2-3	CASSKGASGRACTDTQYF	TGTGCCAGCAGCAAAGGGGCTAGCGGGAGGGCCTGCACAGATACGCAGTATTTT
NA	NA	TRBV13	TRBJ2-1	CASSLGPAGVRAEQFF	TGTGCCAGCAGCTTGGGGCCAGCCGGCGTCAGGGCTGAGCAGTTCTTC
once	TRBD1	TRBV28	TRBJ2-5	CASSLEGARETQYF	TGTGCCAGCAGTTTAGAGGGGGCGCGGGAGACCCAGTACTTC
NA	NA	TRBV11-2	TRBJ2-7	CASSLLGVRYEQYF	TGTGCCAGCAGCTTGTTAGGGGTTCGTTACGAGCAGTACTTC
NA	TRBD2	TRBV5-4	TRBJ2-3	CASSFGGLAEITDTQYF	TGTGCCAGCAGCTTTGGAGGACTAGCGGAGATAACAGATACGCAGTATTTT
NA	NA	TRBV7-2	TRBJ1-3	CASSPQQGGSGNTIYF	TGTGCCAGCAGCCCCCAACAAGGGGGATCTGGAAACACCATATATTTT
once	TRBD1	TRBV3-1/TRBV3-2	TRBJ1-1	CASSQTKTGTGSTEAFF	TGTGCCAGCAGCCAAACCAAGACCGGGACAGGGTCCACTGAAGCTTTCTTT
NA	NA	TRBV7-2	TRBJ1-5	CASSLEAGGDQPQHF	TGTGCCAGCAGCTTAGAAGCAGGAGGGGATCAGCCCCAGCATTTT
NA	NA	TRBV5-4	TRBJ2-5	CASRTTVDQETQYF	TGTGCCAGCAGGACGACAGTGGACCAAGAGACCCAGTACTTC
NA	TRBD2	TRBV7-2	TRBJ2-7	CASSLVLAGGPYEQYF	TGTGCCAGCAGCCTAGTCCTAGCGGGAGGGCCCTACGAGCAGTACTTC
NA	TRBD2	TRBV28	TRBJ2-7	CASSASGEGNYEQYF	TGTGCCAGCAGTGCGTCGGGGGAGGGGAACTACGAGCAGTACTTC
few	NA	TRBV2	TRBJ2-3	CASSEPGTDTQYF	TGTGCCAGCAGTGAACCAGGGACAGATACGCAGTATTTT
NA	NA	TRBV2	TRBJ1-3	CASSEGGISGNTIYF	TGTGCCAGCAGTGAAGGAGGTATTTCTGGAAACACCATATATTTT
NA	NA	TRBV5-1	TRBJ2-3	CASSLEGRGPDTQYF	TGCGCCAGCAGCTTGGAAGGCAGGGGCCCAGATACGCAGTATTTT
NA	TRBD1	TRBV18	TRBJ1-2	CASSPIGQGYGYTF	TGTGCCAGCTCACCAATCGGACAGGGGTATGGCTACACCTTC
NA	NA	TRBV5-4	TRBJ2-7	CASSLELSSYEQYF	TGTGCCAGCAGCTTGGAACTTAGCTCCTACGAGCAGTACTTC
NA	NA	TRBV6-2/TRBV6-3	TRBJ2-2	CASSLNTGELFF	TGTGCCAGCAGTCTGAACACCGGGGAGCTGTTTTTT
NA	NA	TRBV3-1/TRBV3-2	TRBJ2-7	CASSLRVLEEQYF	TGTGCCAGCAGCCTCCGGGTTTTAGAGGAGCAGTACTTC
NA	NA	TRBV4-2	TRBJ1-4	CASSQDRLTVKELFF	TGTGCCAGCAGCCAAGACCGTCTGACAGTAAAGGAACTGTTTTTT
NA	TRBD2	TRBV18	TRBJ2-2	CASSPRLAGNTGELFF	TGTGCCAGCTCACCAAGACTAGCGGGAAACACCGGGGAGCTGTTTTTT
NA	NA	TRBV6-1	TRBJ1-2	CASSVVDGPLRGGYTF	TGTGCCAGCAGTGTCGTGGACGGTCCGTTAAGGGGGGGCTACACCTTC
NA	NA	TRBV18	TRBJ1-5	CASSRGGSSNQPQHF	TGTGCCAGCTCACGGGGGGGTTCCAGCAATCAGCCCCAGCATTTT
NA	NA	TRBV5-4	TRBJ2-2	CASSFGGGMTGELFF	TGTGCCAGCAGCTTTGGTGGAGGGATGACCGGGGAGCTGTTTTTT
NA	TRBD2	TRBV19	TRBJ2-7	CASSQTGTRTYEQYF	TGTGCCAGTAGCCAGACCGGGACTAGGACCTACGAGCAGTACTTC